The rows below give T cell receptor beta chains drawn from one sample of a study of cytomegalovirus exposure and HLA in healthy donors. TCRdb's table, derived via immunoSEQ multiplex PCR, lists solely in-frame clones and lacks some. Altogether 100,000 to 150,000 clones are present, around 78% being singletons, with the ten largest covering roughly 20%. Sequenced: PBMCs. The receptors were sampled from a man between 18 and 35 years old in good health and CMV-seropositive. The CDR3 runs from the conserved cysteine through the conserved F or W. Fields, in order: D gene, V gene, J gene, CDR3 length, clone size, CDR3 protein, CDR3 DNA. The D gene is left open where the match is weak. Size tells how often a clone was seen (once, few, many) or the class of an expanded clone, and some rows leave it out.

>.|TRBV9|TRBJ1-1|15|.
CASSGWEGGNTEAFF
TGTGCCAGCAGCGGGTGGGAGGGGGGGAACACTGAAGCTTTCTTT
>TRBD1|TRBV28|TRBJ1-2|15|.
CASWGQGARNGGYTF
TGTGCCAGCTGGGGGCAGGGGGCAAGAAATGGTGGCTACACCTTC
>.|TRBV19|TRBJ1-1|14|.
CASTLRGGNTEAFF
TGTGCCAGTACCCTTAGAGGCGGGAACACTGAAGCTTTCTTT
>.|TRBV7-2|TRBJ2-1|16|.
CASSLNPGGPYSEQFF
TGTGCCAGCAGCTTAAACCCCGGGGGGCCCTATAGTGAGCAGTTCTTC
>TRBD1|TRBV30|TRBJ1-2|17|.
CAWSVLNPPGGSYGYTF
TGTGCCTGGAGTGTACTAAATCCTCCAGGGGGCTCCTATGGCTACACCTTC
>TRBD1|TRBV14|TRBJ1-2|15|.
CASSQRQGVCYGYTF
TGTGCCAGCAGCCAAAGACAGGGGGTGTGCTATGGCTACACCTTC
>.|TRBV7-6|TRBJ1-1|16|.
CASSPTGGRLSTEAFF
TGTGCCAGCAGCCCAACGGGGGGCCGCCTGAGCACTGAAGCTTTCTTT
>TRBD1|TRBV9|TRBJ1-2|15|.
CASSVESGTGYGYTF
TGTGCCAGCAGCGTAGAGAGCGGGACAGGGTATGGCTACACCTTC
>TRBD1|TRBV7-9|TRBJ2-6|17|.
CASSSGTGTSGANVLTF
TGTGCCAGCAGCTCCGGGACAGGGACTTCTGGGGCCAACGTCCTGACTTTC
>.|TRBV29-1|TRBJ1-6|11|.
CSGMTDSPLHF
TGCAGCGGGATGACAGATTCACCCCTCCACTTT
>.|TRBV9|TRBJ1-1|14|.
CASSVSGGGTEAFF
TGTGCCAGCAGCGTAAGCGGGGGAGGCACTGAAGCTTTCTTT
>TRBD1|TRBV2|TRBJ1-1|11|once
CAGRTGTEAFF
TGTGCCGGGAGGACAGGGACTGAAGCTTTCTTT
>.|TRBV19|TRBJ1-2|13|once
CASSVQGNYGYTF
TGTGCCAGTAGTGTACAGGGTAACTATGGCTACACCTTC
>.|TRBV28|TRBJ1-6|14|once
CASILGRGASPLHF
TGTGCCAGCATCCTCGGGAGGGGGGCTTCACCCCTCCACTTT
>.|TRBV29-1|TRBJ1-1|16|.
CSVVPRSAEMNTEAFF
TGCAGCGTTGTGCCGAGGTCGGCCGAGATGAACACTGAAGCTTTCTTT
>.|TRBV25-1|TRBJ2-7|14|.
CASSESAFQYEQYF
TGTGCCAGCAGTGAATCCGCTTTTCAGTACGAGCAGTACTTC
>.|TRBV7-8|TRBJ1-1|15|.
CASSLVTGANTEAFF
TGTGCCAGCAGCTTAGTTACGGGTGCGAACACTGAAGCTTTCTTT
>.|TRBV6-5|TRBJ1-2|15|once
CASSGSRGVSNGYTF
TGTGCCAGCAGTGGGTCCCGGGGGGTCTCTAACGGCTACACCTTC
>TRBD2|TRBV12-5|TRBJ2-7|14|.
CASGIAGGQTEQYF
TGTGCTAGTGGAATAGCGGGGGGGCAGACCGAGCAGTACTTC
>.|TRBV6-8|TRBJ2-1|12|medium-sized
CASSFRYNEQFF
TGTGCCAGCAGTTTTCGGTACAATGAGCAGTTCTTC
>TRBD2|TRBV28|TRBJ2-3|16|.
CASSLTAGAITDTQYF
TGTGCCAGCAGTTTAACAGCGGGGGCGATCACAGATACGCAGTATTTT
>TRBD1|TRBV5-1|TRBJ2-7|12|.
CASQGVGYEQYF
TGCGCCAGCCAGGGGGTCGGCTACGAGCAGTACTTC
>.|TRBV7-2|TRBJ1-1|13|.
CASSFIGSTEAFF
TGTGCCAGCAGCTTTATTGGTAGCACTGAAGCTTTCTTT
>TRBD2|TRBV13|TRBJ2-1|16|.
CASSLGLAGGDNEQFF
TGTGCCAGCAGCTTAGGTCTAGCGGGGGGTGACAATGAGCAGTTCTTC
>.|TRBV30|TRBJ2-7|12|once
CAWSWQGGEQYF
TGTGCCTGGAGTTGGCAGGGCGGCGAGCAGTACTTC